This T cell receptor (beta chain) was documented in a study of blood T cell repertoires in COVID-19. The wider study: Donors in the United States, Italy and Spain gave samples during acute or convalescent COVID-19. From T cells, B-cell-depleted T cells, or PBMCs came the material, which was cDNA or gDNA.

Original data processing: Nucleated cell counts were estimated from reference gene primer amplification. Sequencing was performed with immunoSEQ multiplex PCR; in TCRdb, only in-frame clones are kept and a portion is missing. V, J and clone size reflect that table, while D and trimming were determined from the DNA. Here the sample spans about 50,000 clones, around 90% being singletons. The CDR3 is made up of 15 amino acids. The chain joins TRBV21-1 to TRBJ2-5; TRBD1, as called in the table, went unchecked against the DNA. TRBV21-1 is a known pseudogene. This clonotype was obtained from a human donor in a cohort sampled during active COVID-19. Material: peripheral blood. The CDR3 DNA reads as TGTGCCAGCAGCAAGCGCTCAGGGGAAGGAGAGACCCAGTACTTC. It codes for CASSKRSGEGETQYF.